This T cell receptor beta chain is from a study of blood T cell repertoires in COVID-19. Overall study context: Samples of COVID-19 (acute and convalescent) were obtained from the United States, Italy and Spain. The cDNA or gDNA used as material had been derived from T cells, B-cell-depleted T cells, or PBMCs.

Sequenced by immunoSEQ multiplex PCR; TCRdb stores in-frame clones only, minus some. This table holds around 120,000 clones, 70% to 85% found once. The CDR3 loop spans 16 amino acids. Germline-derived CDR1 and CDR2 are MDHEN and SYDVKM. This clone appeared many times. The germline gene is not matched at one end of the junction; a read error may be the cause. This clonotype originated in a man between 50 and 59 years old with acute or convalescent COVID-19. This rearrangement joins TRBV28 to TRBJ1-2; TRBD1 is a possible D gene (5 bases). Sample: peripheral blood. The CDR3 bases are TGTGCCAGCCGTTTTAATGCTAGGGTGGGGGGAAGCGGCTACACCTTC. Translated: CASRFNARVGGSGYTF.